The sequence of this TCR beta chain was determined in a study of OX40 agonist ivuxolimab in advanced cancers. Whole-study context: Among those enrolled, mean age was roughly 62 years (range about 20 to 79) and 75% to 90% were male. Partial responses occurred in Three dose-escalation patients, one with hepatocellular carcinoma and two with cutaneous melanoma. Study-wide findings and caveats: Clonal expansion was seen in CD4+ and CD8+ blood T cells by week 6 at 0.1 to 3.0 mg/kg.

TCRdb's table, derived via immunoSEQ multiplex PCR, lists solely in-frame clones and lacks some. The data show approximately 90,000 clones, about 90% seen once. To note about this clone: What it binds is not known.

The length of the CDR3 is 11 residues. Trimming removed 5 bases from V and 5 bases from J, with 9 bases in between. Germline CDR1 reads SQVTM; CDR2 reads ANQGSEA. This sample comprised CD4+ or CD8+ T cells sorted from blood, obtained in a trial of the OX40 agonist ivuxolimab. This receptor was identified in an adult with an advanced solid tumor such as melanoma, head and neck, liver or kidney cancer. The chain couples TRBV29-1 to TRBJ2-5, with a weak D call TRBD1 (5 bases). Here the CDR3 reads CSVLGLETQYF. The CDR3 coding sequence is TGCAGCGTTCTGGGGCTTGAGACCCAGTACTTC. Together with reference TRBV29-1 and TRBJ2-5, the CDR3 gives the full variable domain: SAVISQKPSRDICQRGTSLTIQCQVDSQVTMMFWYRQQPGQSLTLIATANQGSEATYESGFVIDKFPISRPNLTFSTLTVSNMSPEDSSIYLCSVLGLETQYFGPGTRLLVL.